This TCR beta chain was captured by sequencing in a study of T cells in Graves' hyperthyroidism and ophthalmopathy. This clonotype was counted at least ten times. No antigen is known for it. Study-level points and caveats: Model-based prediction identified ophthalmopathy a median approximately 6.2 months prior to its onset.

The CDR3 sequence is 18 residues long. With V trimmed by 2 bases and J by 1 base, 11 bases remained unmatched. Germline V gene lookup returns CDR1 SGHAT and CDR2 FQNNGV. Template material for amplifying TCR beta CDR3 regions consisted of RNA transcripts. HTBI primers drove first-round RT-PCR of the TCR CDR3. TCRdb fed the multiplex PCR reads into MiXCR, producing one record per CDR3 protein. In the table there are approximately 600,000 distinct CDR3 sequences, 15% to 20% of which are singletons. Sample: blood. V gene TRBV11-2 combines with J gene TRBJ2-1, with TRBD2 matching over 7 bases. This sequence was found in a woman under 40 with Graves' hyperthyroidism. The CDR3 reads CASSLRVPGAGSYNEQFF. In nucleotides, the CDR3 is TGTGCCAGCAGCTTAAGGGTTCCGGGAGCGGGATCCTACAATGAGCAGTTCTTC.